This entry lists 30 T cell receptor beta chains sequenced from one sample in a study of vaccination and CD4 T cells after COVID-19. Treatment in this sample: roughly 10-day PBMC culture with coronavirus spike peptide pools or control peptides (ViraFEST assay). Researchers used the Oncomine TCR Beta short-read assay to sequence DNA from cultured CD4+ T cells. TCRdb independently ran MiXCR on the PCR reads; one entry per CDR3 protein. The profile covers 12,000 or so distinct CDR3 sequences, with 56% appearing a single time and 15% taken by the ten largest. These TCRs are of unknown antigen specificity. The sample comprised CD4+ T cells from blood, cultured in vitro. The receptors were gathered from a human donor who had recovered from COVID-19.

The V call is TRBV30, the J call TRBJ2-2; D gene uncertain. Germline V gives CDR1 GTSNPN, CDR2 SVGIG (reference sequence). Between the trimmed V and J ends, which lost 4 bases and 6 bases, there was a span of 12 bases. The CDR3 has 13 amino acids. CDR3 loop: CAWTRLGAGELFF. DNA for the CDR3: TGTGCCTGGACCCGGTTGGGCGCCGGGGAGCTGTTTTTT.

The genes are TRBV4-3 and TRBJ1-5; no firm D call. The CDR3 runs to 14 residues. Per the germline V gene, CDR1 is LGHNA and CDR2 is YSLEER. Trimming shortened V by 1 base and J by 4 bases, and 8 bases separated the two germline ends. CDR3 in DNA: TGCGCCAGCAGCCAAGGACTGGGGAATCAGCCCCAGCATTTT. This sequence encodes CASSQGLGNQPQHF.

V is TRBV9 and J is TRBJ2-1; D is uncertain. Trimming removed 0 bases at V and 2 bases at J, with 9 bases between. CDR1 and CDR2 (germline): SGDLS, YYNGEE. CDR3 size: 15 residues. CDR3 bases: TGTGCCAGCAGCGTAGGGCCGACCCCCTACAATGAGCAGTTCTTC. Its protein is CASSVGPTPYNEQFF. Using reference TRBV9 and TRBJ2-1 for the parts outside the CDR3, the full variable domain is DSGVTQTPKHLITATGQRVTLRCSPRSGDLSVYWYQQSLDQGLQFLIQYYNGEERAKGNILERFSAQQFPDLHSELNLSSLELGDSALYFCASSVGPTPYNEQFFGPGTRLTVL.

The CDR3 spells CASSSPNVAGEETQYF. CDR3 DNA: TGTGCCAGCAGCTCCCCGAACGTCGCGGGAGAAGAGACCCAGTACTTC. V and J are TRBV7-2 and TRBJ2-5; 7 nucleotides match TRBD2. Trimming removed 4 bases from V and 3 bases from J; junction bases left unmatched: 11. Per the germline V gene, CDR1 is SGHTA and CDR2 is FQGNSA. The CDR3 contains 16 residues.

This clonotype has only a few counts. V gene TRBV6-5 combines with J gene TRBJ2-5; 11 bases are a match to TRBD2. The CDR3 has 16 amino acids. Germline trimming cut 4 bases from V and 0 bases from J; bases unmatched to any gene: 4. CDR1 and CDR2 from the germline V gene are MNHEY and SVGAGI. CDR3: CASSSGLAVYQETQYF. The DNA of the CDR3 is TGTGCCAGCAGTTCGGGACTAGCGGTTTACCAAGAGACCCAGTACTTC.

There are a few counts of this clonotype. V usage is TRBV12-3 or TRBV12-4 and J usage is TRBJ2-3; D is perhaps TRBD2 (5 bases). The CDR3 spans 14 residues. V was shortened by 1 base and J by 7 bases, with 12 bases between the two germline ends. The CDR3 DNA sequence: TGTGCCAGCAGTTTAGGGGTGAGGAGGAATACGCAGTATTTT. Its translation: CASSLGVRRNTQYF.

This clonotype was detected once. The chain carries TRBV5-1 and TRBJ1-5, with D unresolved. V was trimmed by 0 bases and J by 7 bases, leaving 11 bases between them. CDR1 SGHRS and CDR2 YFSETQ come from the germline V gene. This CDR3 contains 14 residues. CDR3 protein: CASSLEGLGQPQHF. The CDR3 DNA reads TGCGCCAGCAGCTTGGAAGGGCTGGGGCAGCCCCAGCATTTT.

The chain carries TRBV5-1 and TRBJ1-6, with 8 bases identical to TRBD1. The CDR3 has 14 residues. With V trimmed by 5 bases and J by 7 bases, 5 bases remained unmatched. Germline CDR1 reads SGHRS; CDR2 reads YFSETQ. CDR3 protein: CASREQGVNSPLHF. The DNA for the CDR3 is TGCGCCAGCAGAGAACAGGGGGTCAATTCACCCCTCCACTTT. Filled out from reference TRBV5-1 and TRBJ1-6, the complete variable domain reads KAGVTQTPRYLIKTRGQQVTLSCSPISGHRSVSWYQQTPGQGLQFLFEYFSETQRNKGNFPGRFSGRQFSNSRSEMNVSTLELGDSALYLCASREQGVNSPLHFGNGTRLTVT.

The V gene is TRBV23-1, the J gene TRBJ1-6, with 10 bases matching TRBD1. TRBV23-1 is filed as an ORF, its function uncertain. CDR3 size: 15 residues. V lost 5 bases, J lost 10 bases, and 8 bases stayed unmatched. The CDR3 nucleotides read TGCGCCAGCAGTGACAGGGGGCTAAGTTGGTCACCCCTCCACTTT. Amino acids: CASSDRGLSWSPLHF.

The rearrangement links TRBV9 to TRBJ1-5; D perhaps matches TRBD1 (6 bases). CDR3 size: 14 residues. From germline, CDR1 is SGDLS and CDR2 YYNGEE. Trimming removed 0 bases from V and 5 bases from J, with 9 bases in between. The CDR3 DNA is TGTGCCAGCAGCGTAGACAGGGAGCATCAGCCCCAGCATTTT. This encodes CASSVDREHQPQHF.

CDR3 DNA: TGCAGTGCTGCCGGGACGGTAAATCAGCCCCAGCATTTT. Its protein is CSAAGTVNQPQHF. The chain joins TRBV20-1 to TRBJ1-5; tentatively, D is TRBD1 (5 bases). In germline, CDR1 is DFQATT, CDR2 SNEGSKA (reference sequence). Trimming shortened V by 5 bases and J by 4 bases, and 12 bases separated the two germline ends. This CDR3 contains 13 residues.

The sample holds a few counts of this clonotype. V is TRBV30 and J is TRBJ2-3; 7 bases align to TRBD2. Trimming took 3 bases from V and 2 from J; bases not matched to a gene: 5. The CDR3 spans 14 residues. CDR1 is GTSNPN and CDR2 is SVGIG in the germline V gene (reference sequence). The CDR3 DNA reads TGTGCCTGGAGGGGGCTAGCGGCCACAGATACGCAGTATTTT. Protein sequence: CAWRGLAATDTQYF.

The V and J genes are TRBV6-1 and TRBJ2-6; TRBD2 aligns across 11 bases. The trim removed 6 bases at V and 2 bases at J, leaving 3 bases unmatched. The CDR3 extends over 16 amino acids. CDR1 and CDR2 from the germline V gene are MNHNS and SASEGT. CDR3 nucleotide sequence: TGTGCCAGCAGGCCGACTAGCGGGGCTGGGGCCAACGTCCTGACTTTC. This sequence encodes CASRPTSGAGANVLTF.

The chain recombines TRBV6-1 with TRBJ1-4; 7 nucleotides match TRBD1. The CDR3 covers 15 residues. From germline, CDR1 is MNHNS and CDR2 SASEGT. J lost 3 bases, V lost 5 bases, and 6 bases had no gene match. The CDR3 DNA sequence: TGTGCCAGCAGTCCAGGGGGTCCCCCTAATGAAAAACTGTTTTTT. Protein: CASSPGGPPNEKLFF.

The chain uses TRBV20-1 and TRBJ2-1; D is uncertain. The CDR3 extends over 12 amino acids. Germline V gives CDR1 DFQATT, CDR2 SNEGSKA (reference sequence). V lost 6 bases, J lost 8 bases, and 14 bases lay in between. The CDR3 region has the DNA TGCAGTGCAGACTGGACGTCGGATGAGCAGTTCTTC. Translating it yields CSADWTSDEQFF.

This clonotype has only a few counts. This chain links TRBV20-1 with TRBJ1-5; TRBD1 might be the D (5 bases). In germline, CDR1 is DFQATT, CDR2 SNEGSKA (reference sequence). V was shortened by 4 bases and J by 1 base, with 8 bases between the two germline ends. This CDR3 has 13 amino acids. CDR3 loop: CSATGGSNQPQHF. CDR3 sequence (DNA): TGCAGTGCTACTGGGGGGAGCAATCAGCCCCAGCATTTT.

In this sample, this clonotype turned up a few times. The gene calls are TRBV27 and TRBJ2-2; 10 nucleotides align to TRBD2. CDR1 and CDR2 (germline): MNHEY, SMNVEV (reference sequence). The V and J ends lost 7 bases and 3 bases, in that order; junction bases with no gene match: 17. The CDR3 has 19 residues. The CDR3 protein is CASTRGRTSGAGHTGELFF. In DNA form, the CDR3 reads TGTGCCAGCACCAGGGGTAGGACTAGCGGAGCGGGGCACACCGGGGAGCTGTTTTTT.

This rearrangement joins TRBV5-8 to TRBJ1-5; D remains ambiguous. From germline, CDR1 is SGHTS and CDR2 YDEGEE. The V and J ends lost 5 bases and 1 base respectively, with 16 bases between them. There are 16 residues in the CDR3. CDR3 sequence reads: CASSVGVGTSNQPQHF. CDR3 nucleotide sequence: TGTGCCAGCAGTGTTGGAGTGGGTACCAGCAATCAGCCCCAGCATTTT.

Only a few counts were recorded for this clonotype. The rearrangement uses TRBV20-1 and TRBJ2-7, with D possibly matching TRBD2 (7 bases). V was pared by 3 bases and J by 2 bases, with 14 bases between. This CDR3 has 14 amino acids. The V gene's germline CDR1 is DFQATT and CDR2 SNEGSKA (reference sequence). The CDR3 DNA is TGCAGTGCTAGTGGCGGGCGGGGGCCCTACGAGCAGTACTTC. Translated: CSASGGRGPYEQYF.

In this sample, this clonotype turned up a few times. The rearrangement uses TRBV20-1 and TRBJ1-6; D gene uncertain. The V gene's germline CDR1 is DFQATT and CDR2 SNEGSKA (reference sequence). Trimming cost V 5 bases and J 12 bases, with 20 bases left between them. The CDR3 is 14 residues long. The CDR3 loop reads CSAHPLEGPGPLHF. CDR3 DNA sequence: TGCAGTGCTCACCCTCTGGAGGGCCCAGGACCCCTCCACTTT.

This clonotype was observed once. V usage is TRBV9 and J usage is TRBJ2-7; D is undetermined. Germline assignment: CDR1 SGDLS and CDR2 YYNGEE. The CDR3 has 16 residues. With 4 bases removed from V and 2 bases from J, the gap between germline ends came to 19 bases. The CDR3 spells CASSLLSESIPYEQYF. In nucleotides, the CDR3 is TGTGCCAGCAGCCTCTTAAGCGAGTCAATCCCCTACGAGCAGTACTTC.

CDR3 amino acids: CASSVQGHYEQFF. CDR3 bases: TGTGCCAGCAGCGTACAGGGGCACTATGAGCAGTTCTTC. The chain has TRBV2 and TRBJ2-1; TRBD1 agrees at 7 bases. The germline gives CDR1 SNHLY, CDR2 FYNNEI. This CDR3 region has 13 residues. J was trimmed by 8 bases and V by 6 bases; bases with no gene match: 7.

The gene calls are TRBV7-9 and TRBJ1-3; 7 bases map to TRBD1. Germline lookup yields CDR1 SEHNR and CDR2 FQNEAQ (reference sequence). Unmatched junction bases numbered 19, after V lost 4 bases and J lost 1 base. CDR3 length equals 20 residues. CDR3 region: CASSSKRPQRQGLSGNTIYF. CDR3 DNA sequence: TGTGCCAGCAGCTCAAAACGGCCCCAACGACAGGGACTTTCTGGAAACACCATATATTTT.

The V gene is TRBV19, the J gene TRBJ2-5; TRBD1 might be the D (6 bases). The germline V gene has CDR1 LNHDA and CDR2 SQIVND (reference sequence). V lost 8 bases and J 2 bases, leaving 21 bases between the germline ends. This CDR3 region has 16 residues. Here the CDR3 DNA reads TGTGCCAGTGCACCCAGTTACAGGGTCCAGCAAGAGACCCAGTACTTC. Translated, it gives CASAPSYRVQQETQYF.

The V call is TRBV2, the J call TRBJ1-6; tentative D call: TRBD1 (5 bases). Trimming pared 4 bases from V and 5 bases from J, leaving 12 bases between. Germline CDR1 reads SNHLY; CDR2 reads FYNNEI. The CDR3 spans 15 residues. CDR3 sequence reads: CASSGVGGNNSPLHF. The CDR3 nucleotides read TGTGCCAGCAGTGGAGTCGGGGGGAATAATTCACCCCTCCACTTT. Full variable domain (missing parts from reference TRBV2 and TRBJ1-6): EPEVTQTPSHQVTQMGQEVILRCVPISNHLYFYWYRQILGQKVEFLVSFYNNEISEKSEIFDDQFSVERPDGSNFTLKIRSTKLEDSAMYFCASSGVGGNNSPLHFGNGTRLTVT.

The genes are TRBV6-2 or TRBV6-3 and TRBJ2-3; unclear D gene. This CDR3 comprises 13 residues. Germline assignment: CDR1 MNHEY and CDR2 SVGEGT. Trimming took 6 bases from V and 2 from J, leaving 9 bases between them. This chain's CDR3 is CASSRDLTDTQYF. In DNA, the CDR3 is TGTGCCAGCAGCCGCGACCTCACAGATACGCAGTATTTT.

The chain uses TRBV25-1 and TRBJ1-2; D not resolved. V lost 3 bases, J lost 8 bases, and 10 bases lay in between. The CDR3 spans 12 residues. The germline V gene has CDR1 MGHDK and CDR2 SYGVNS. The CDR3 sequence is CASSDPVAGYTF. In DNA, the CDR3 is TGTGCCAGCAGTGATCCAGTTGCAGGCTACACCTTC.

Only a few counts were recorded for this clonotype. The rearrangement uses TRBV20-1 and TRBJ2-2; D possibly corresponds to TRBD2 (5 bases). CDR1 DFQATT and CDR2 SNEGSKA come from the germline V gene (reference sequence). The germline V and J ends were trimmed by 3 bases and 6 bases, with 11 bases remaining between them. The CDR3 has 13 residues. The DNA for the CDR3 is TGCAGTGCTAGTGAGGGAGAGGCCGGGGAGCTGTTTTTT. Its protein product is CSASEGEAGELFF.

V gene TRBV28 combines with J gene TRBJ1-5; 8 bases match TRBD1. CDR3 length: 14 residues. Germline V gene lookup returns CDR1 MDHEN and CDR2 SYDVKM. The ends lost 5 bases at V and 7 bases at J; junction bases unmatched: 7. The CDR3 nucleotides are TGTGCCAGCAGTCCCCGGACAGGGAGGCAGCCCCAGCATTTT. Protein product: CASSPRTGRQPQHF.

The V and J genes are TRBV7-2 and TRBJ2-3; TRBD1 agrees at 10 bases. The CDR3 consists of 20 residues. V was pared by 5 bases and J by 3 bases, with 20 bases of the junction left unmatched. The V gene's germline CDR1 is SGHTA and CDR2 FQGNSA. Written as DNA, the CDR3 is TGTGCCAGCAGCATCCGGGACAGGGGACCAAGCAGGGGGGCGACAGATACGCAGTATTTT. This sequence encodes CASSIRDRGPSRGATDTQYF.